This TCR beta chain was sequenced during a study of blood T cell repertoires in COVID-19. At the level of the study: The study drew acute and convalescent COVID-19 samples from the United States, Italy and Spain.

The CDR3 totals 14 residues. Germline CDR1 and CDR2: ENHRY and SYGVKD. Trimming removed 0 bases from V and 1 base from J, with 5 bases in between. Patients in Seattle were enrolled during active infection, then followed longitudinally. Here immunoSEQ multiplex PCR was the method, and the copy in TCRdb shows in-frame clones only, minus some. The data show fewer than 400,000 clones, roughly 90% seen once. The rearrangement links TRBV10-3 to TRBJ2-3; no definite D call. Sequencing used peripheral blood. This receptor was obtained from a woman aged 30 to 39 with COVID-19, enrolled during active disease. CDR3 loop: CAISESGGTDTQYF. The CDR3 DNA reads as TGTGCCATCAGTGAGTCCGGAGGCACAGATACGCAGTATTTT.